The 8 T cell receptor beta chains reported below all come from one sample, sequenced in a study of blood T cell repertoires in COVID-19. Profiling relied on immunoSEQ multiplex PCR, and the TCRdb table lists in-frame clones only, not all of them. This table has about 160,000 clones, around 82% appearing once. Sequences were obtained from PBMCs or T cells enriched from blood (not recorded which). The receptor set was obtained from a woman aged 45-65 years in a cohort exposed to, infected with or recovered from COVID-19 (not recorded which).

The chain is built from TRBV5-6 and TRBJ1-3, with a possible D match to TRBD1 (6 bases). Trimming shortened V by 0 bases and J by 4 bases, and 14 bases separated the two germline ends. Germline CDR1 reads SGHDT; CDR2 reads YYEEEE. The CDR3 covers 16 residues. The CDR3 nucleotides read TGTGCCAGCAGCTTGGGAGGTCCAGGGGAAGGAAACACCATATATTTT. It specifies CASSLGGPGEGNTIYF.

The chain carries TRBV7-2 and TRBJ2-2; TRBD1 agrees at 7 bases. Germline assignment: CDR1 SGHTA and CDR2 FQGNSA. This CDR3 comprises 17 residues. V shed 3 bases and J 9 bases; nucleotides not matched to a gene: 16. The CDR3 region is CASSLYSRGISSWELFF. In nucleotides, the CDR3 is TGTGCCAGCAGCTTGTACTCCAGGGGGATTTCCTCATGGGAGCTGTTTTTT.

V gene TRBV29-1 combines with J gene TRBJ2-3; tentative D call: TRBD2 (6 bases). The CDR3 totals 15 residues. The germline V and J ends were trimmed by 1 base and 1 base, with 12 bases remaining between them. Germline V gene sequence: CDR1 SQVTM, CDR2 ANQGSEA. In nucleotides, the CDR3 is TGCAGCGTTGAAGGCCTGACGGGAGGCACAGATACGCAGTATTTT. Amino acid sequence: CSVEGLTGGTDTQYF.

This chain connects TRBV5-6 to TRBJ1-2; D is perhaps TRBD1 (6 bases). V dropped 0 bases and J dropped 8 bases, with 14 bases sitting between them. The CDR3 is made up of 14 amino acids. Germline V gives CDR1 SGHDT, CDR2 YYEEEE. The CDR3 loop reads CASSLEGGIVGYTF. The CDR3 coding sequence is TGTGCCAGCAGCTTGGAAGGGGGAATTGTCGGCTACACCTTC.

This clone was detected only a few times. V and J are TRBV11-1 and TRBJ2-5; D possibly corresponds to TRBD2 (5 bases). CDR1 is SGHAT, CDR2 FQDESV, per germline (reference sequence). The CDR3 contains 14 residues. V shed 5 bases and J shed 8 bases, with 18 bases lying between them. The CDR3 loop reads CASSRYGLSGTQYF. CDR3 sequence (DNA): TGTGCCAGCAGCCGGTACGGACTTTCCGGAACCCAGTACTTC.

The chain employs TRBV27 and TRBJ2-3; a weak D match, TRBD1 (6 bases). V shed 6 bases and J shed 3 bases, with 19 bases lying between them. Germline V gene lookup returns CDR1 MNHEY and CDR2 SMNVEV (reference sequence). The length of the CDR3 is 16 residues. The CDR3 DNA follows: TGTGCCAGCAGACAAAAAATAGGGACATCAACAGATACGCAGTATTTT. Its translation: CASRQKIGTSTDTQYF.

Only a few counts were recorded for this clone. This sequence joins TRBV6-4 and TRBJ1-2, with D maybe TRBD1 (6 bases). The germline gives CDR1 MRHNA, CDR2 SNTAGT. The CDR3 contains 17 residues. Trimming pared 4 bases from V and 2 bases from J, leaving 20 bases between. This CDR3 is CASSVSPGGGGNYGYTF. The CDR3 nucleotides read TGTGCCAGCAGTGTTTCCCCCGGGGGGGGCGGAAACTATGGCTACACCTTC.

J is TRBJ2-3 and V is TRBV4-3, with 7 nucleotides matching TRBD2. The CDR3 sequence is 16 residues long. Germline CDR1 LGHNA, CDR2 YSLEER. J gave up 4 bases and V 4 bases, and 11 bases lay outside the gene matches. The CDR3 spells CASSREGTGGADTQYF. The CDR3 coding sequence is TGCGCCAGCAGCCGAGAGGGAACGGGGGGAGCAGATACGCAGTATTTT.